This paragraph covers one T cell receptor (beta chain) sequence. Its antigen is unknown. The donors gave bone marrow, and they were healthy. This sample is drawn from a study of cytomegalovirus exposure and HLA in healthy donors. V was cut by 0 bases and J by 8 bases, with 10 bases left in between. Germline V CDR1 and CDR2: MNHEY, SMNVEV (reference sequence). The CDR3 consists of 13 residues. Whole-study results and caveats: In a later analysis, V- and J-gene trimming of beta chains associated with a DCLRE1C missense variant, replicated independently. TCR beta sequences numbering 15,000 to 20,000 were associated with HLA alleles at 0.05 false discovery rate in a later analysis.

It was with 60 Vbeta and 13 Jbeta primers that the PCR ran. TCRdb keeps only in-frame clones here, not all; method: immunoSEQ multiplex PCR. This table holds 120,000 to 150,000 clones, roughly 79% found once. Input material: PBMCs. This chain connects TRBV27 to TRBJ1-2; tentative D call: TRBD1 (5 bases). The receptor comes from a woman in her forties in good health and CMV-seropositive. CDR3 nucleotide sequence: TGTGCCAGCAGTTTATCGGGGGGTCGGGGCTACACCTTC. This translates into CASSLSGGRGYTF.